These 30 T cell receptor beta chains originate from one sample sequenced in a study of radiation and T cells in renal cell carcinoma. The time point denotes: baseline pretreatment blood. Treatment of the sample: 15 Gy SBRT to primary tumor, nephrectomy 4 weeks later. Profiling relied on immunoSEQ multiplex PCR, and the TCRdb table lists in-frame clones only, not all of them. In the table there are about 130,000 clones, 82% of which are singletons. Here the sequenced sample was blood, taken from a patient whose treatment included radiotherapy and nephrectomy. The receptor source for this set is a woman aged 55-70 years with renal cell carcinoma.

V usage is TRBV28 and J usage is TRBJ1-4; 8 nucleotides agree with TRBD1. The ends lost 6 bases at V and 7 bases at J; junction bases unmatched: 10. There are 15 residues in the CDR3. Germline V gives CDR1 MDHEN, CDR2 SYDVKM. CDR3 sequence reads: CASRPYKGTGEKLFF. The CDR3, as DNA: TGTGCCAGCAGACCCTATAAAGGGACAGGTGAAAAACTGTTTTTT.

The chain joins TRBV19 to TRBJ1-2; a weak D match, TRBD1 (6 bases). The CDR3 has 14 residues. The V gene lost 7 bases and the J gene lost 3 bases, with 15 bases spanning the gap. CDR1 and CDR2 (germline): LNHDA, SQIVND (reference sequence). This CDR3 is CASTSTGMDYGYTF. The CDR3 DNA reads as TGTGCCAGTACCAGCACAGGGATGGACTATGGCTACACCTTC.

The chain has TRBV9 and TRBJ2-3; the D call may be TRBD1 or TRBD2 (5 bases each). This CDR3 has 16 amino acids. The germline V and J ends were trimmed by 4 bases and 0 bases, with 15 bases remaining between them. Germline CDR1 is SGDLS and CDR2 is YYNGEE. The CDR3 DNA reads TGTGCCAGCAGCCTCGGGACCAAAGGGAGCACAGATACGCAGTATTTT. This gives the protein CASSLGTKGSTDTQYF.

The gene calls are TRBV5-8 and TRBJ2-3, with D maybe TRBD2 (5 bases). CDR3 length: 16 residues. Germline CDR1 and CDR2: SGHTS and YDEGEE. V was pared by 3 bases and J by 2 bases, with 16 bases between. CDR3: CASSSWSSGVTDTQYF. The CDR3 region has the DNA TGTGCCAGCAGCTCTTGGTCGAGCGGAGTCACAGATACGCAGTATTTT.

V gene TRBV11-2 combines with J gene TRBJ2-2, with D perhaps TRBD2 (6 bases). Germline CDR1 is SGHAT and CDR2 is FQNNGV. Trimming pared 1 base from V and 1 base from J, leaving 7 bases between. This CDR3 region has 15 residues. The CDR3 region is CASSLVGGNTGELFF. DNA of the CDR3: TGTGCCAGCAGCTTAGTGGGAGGGAACACCGGGGAGCTGTTTTTT.

This clone appeared a few times. The chain links TRBV10-3 to TRBJ2-3; a weak D match, TRBD2 (6 bases). Deletions cut 4 bases from V and 6 bases from J, with 8 bases between. CDR1 and CDR2 from the germline V gene are ENHRY and SYGVKD. This CDR3 is 12 amino acids long. This chain's CDR3 is CAISGGLDTQYF. In nucleotides, the CDR3 is TGTGCCATCAGTGGGGGACTTGATACGCAGTATTTT.

The gene calls are TRBV28 and TRBJ1-1; possibly TRBD1 for D (5 bases). Trimming pared 8 bases from V and 0 bases from J, leaving 10 bases between. This CDR3 is 13 amino acids long. Germline values: CDR1 MDHEN, CDR2 SYDVKM. The CDR3, as DNA: TGTGCCAGCCCCGACAGCCTGAACACTGAAGCTTTCTTT. As protein: CASPDSLNTEAFF.

The chain carries TRBV11-2 and TRBJ2-2; D may be TRBD1 (6 bases). Germline V gene lookup returns CDR1 SGHAT and CDR2 FQNNGV. The CDR3 runs to 13 residues. Trimming took 3 bases from V and 7 from J, leaving 9 bases between them. CDR3 amino acids: CASSLRGYGELFF. DNA of the CDR3: TGTGCCAGCAGCTTGAGGGGGTACGGGGAGCTGTTTTTT.

J is TRBJ2-5 and V is TRBV4-1, with D possibly matching TRBD1 (6 bases). The CDR3 length is 16 residues. Between the trimmed V and J ends, which lost 3 bases and 0 bases, there was a span of 14 bases. CDR1 is MGHRA and CDR2 is YSYEKL in the germline V gene. The CDR3 loop reads CASSHGDRNYQETQYF. In DNA, the CDR3 is TGCGCCAGCAGCCATGGCGACAGGAACTACCAAGAGACCCAGTACTTC.

The chain couples TRBV4-1 to TRBJ2-1, with 8 bases lining up with TRBD1. This CDR3 has 13 residues. The germline V gene has CDR1 MGHRA and CDR2 YSYEKL. V lost 4 bases, J lost 8 bases, and 4 bases stayed unmatched. This CDR3 reads CASSLQGAYEQFF. CDR3 in DNA: TGCGCCAGCAGCCTGCAGGGGGCCTATGAGCAGTTCTTC.

In its sample, this clone was seen a few times. The rearrangement uses TRBV14 and TRBJ1-1, with a tentative D call TRBD1 (5 bases). CDR1 is SGHDN and CDR2 is FVKESK in the germline V gene. V lost 0 bases and J lost 5, with 16 bases in between. This CDR3 is 16 amino acids long. DNA of the CDR3: TGTGCCAGCAGCCAAGATTGGAGACGGCGGGGGACTGAAGCTTTCTTT. Its protein is CASSQDWRRRGTEAFF.

The chain has TRBV9 and TRBJ2-1; D is perhaps TRBD1 (5 bases). V lost 4 bases and J lost 11, with 13 bases in between. Germline V CDR1 and CDR2: SGDLS, YYNGEE. This CDR3 has 12 amino acids. The CDR3 sequence is CASSNRTRKQFF. In DNA form, the CDR3 reads TGTGCCAGCAGCAACCGGACAAGAAAGCAGTTCTTC.

J is TRBJ2-5 and V is TRBV6-1; D gene uncertain. This CDR3 comprises 16 residues. The germline V and J ends were trimmed by 1 base and 4 bases, with 16 bases remaining between them. CDR1 is MNHNS and CDR2 is SASEGT in the germline V gene. DNA for the CDR3: TGTGCCAGCAGTGAAGGACCTGTCTCTAGACGAGAGACCCAGTACTTC. Translation gives CASSEGPVSRRETQYF.

V is TRBV7-9 and J is TRBJ1-1; D is uncertain. V lost 3 bases to trimming and J lost 5 bases, with 13 bases between them. From germline, CDR1 is SEHNR and CDR2 FQNEAQ (reference sequence). The CDR3 runs to 14 residues. The CDR3 is CASSLSGYNTEAFF. The CDR3 coding sequence is TGTGCCAGCAGCTTGTCTGGTTATAATACTGAAGCTTTCTTT.

The chain uses TRBV19 and TRBJ1-5; no definite D call. The germline V and J ends were trimmed by 7 bases and 2 bases, with 6 bases remaining between them. The CDR3 contains 12 residues. CDR1 is LNHDA, CDR2 SQIVND, per germline (reference sequence). The CDR3 nucleotides read TGTGCCAGTAAGAAGGGCAATCAGCCCCAGCATTTT. Amino acids: CASKKGNQPQHF.

The J gene is TRBJ2-5, the V gene TRBV7-3, with D possibly TRBD1 on 6 matching bases. This CDR3 has 13 residues. The V and J ends lost 4 bases and 5 bases respectively, with 11 bases between them. Germline V gives CDR1 SGHTA, CDR2 FQGTGA. CDR3: CASSSGVGETQYF. Written as DNA, the CDR3 is TGTGCCAGCAGCTCAGGGGTTGGGGAGACCCAGTACTTC.

The chain has TRBV5-1 and TRBJ2-5; D is unclear. V shed 0 bases and J shed 5 bases, with 14 bases lying between them. The CDR3 is 15 amino acids. CDR1 and CDR2 (germline): SGHRS, YFSETQ. CDR3 region: CASSLAASNLETQYF. CDR3 DNA: TGCGCCAGCAGCTTGGCTGCCAGTAACCTGGAGACCCAGTACTTC.

V is TRBV5-1 and J is TRBJ1-1; D not resolved. Germline values: CDR1 SGHRS, CDR2 YFSETQ. The length of the CDR3 is 15 residues. V lost 4 bases, J lost 6 bases, and 19 bases lay in between. The CDR3 sequence: CASSPLDGGSPEAFF. The CDR3, as DNA: TGCGCCAGCAGCCCCCTCGACGGTGGAAGCCCTGAAGCTTTCTTT.

The V gene is TRBV6-4, the J gene TRBJ1-1; TRBD1 matches 8 bases. J gave up 5 bases and V 4 bases, and 6 bases lay outside the gene matches. Germline-derived CDR1 and CDR2 are MRHNA and SNTAGT. The CDR3 runs to 14 residues. CDR3 coding DNA: TGTGCCAGCAGTGCCGGACAGGGTTCTACTGAAGCTTTCTTT. Protein: CASSAGQGSTEAFF.

The chain couples TRBV6-1 to TRBJ1-2; 7 nucleotides match TRBD1. V shed 4 bases and J 4 bases; nucleotides not matched to a gene: 0. Germline lookup yields CDR1 MNHNS and CDR2 SASEGT. The length of the CDR3 is 12 residues. The CDR3 protein is CASSGQGYGYTF. The CDR3 DNA reads TGTGCCAGCAGTGGACAGGGCTATGGCTACACCTTC.

V and J are TRBV6-1 and TRBJ1-4; D unresolved. CDR3 length: 15 residues. Germline V gene data show CDR1 as MNHNS and CDR2 as SASEGT. V lost 4 bases to trimming and J lost 3 bases, with 12 bases between them. The CDR3 bases are TGTGCCAGCAGTGGGCGGACTAGTTCTAATGAAAAACTGTTTTTT. This gives the protein CASSGRTSSNEKLFF.

The count of this clone is one. This chain uses TRBV7-2 with TRBJ2-7; 8 bases line up with TRBD1. V was clipped by 0 bases and J by 2 bases; unmatched bases: 3. Germline CDR1 is SGHTA and CDR2 is FQGNSA. The CDR3 is 15 residues long. The CDR3 reads CASSLATGDPYEQYF. The CDR3 nucleotides read TGTGCCAGCAGCTTAGCGACAGGGGACCCCTACGAGCAGTACTTC.

CDR3 in amino acids: CSARWNEKLFF. CDR3 DNA sequence: TGCAGTGCTAGATGGAATGAAAAACTGTTTTTT. The V gene is TRBV20-1, the J gene TRBJ1-4, with D unresolved. CDR1 DFQATT and CDR2 SNEGSKA come from the germline V gene (reference sequence). This CDR3 has 11 residues. The V end lost 2 bases, the J end lost 5 bases, and 3 bases lay between the germline ends.

The rearrangement links TRBV5-1 to TRBJ1-6, with D perhaps TRBD1 (5 bases). CDR3 length equals 14 residues. Trimming took off 0 bases at V and 8 bases at J, with 9 bases between the two ends. Per the germline V gene, CDR1 is SGHRS and CDR2 is YFSETQ. The CDR3 coding sequence is TGCGCCAGCAGCTTGGTCCCGGGGGATTCACCCCTCCACTTT. Protein sequence: CASSLVPGDSPLHF.

The genes are TRBV5-6 and TRBJ2-7; D gene uncertain. Trimming removed 0 bases at V and 3 bases at J, with 10 bases between. The CDR3 covers 14 residues. The germline CDR1 and CDR2 sequences are SGHDT and YYEEEE. The CDR3 spells CASSLESSHYEQYF. CDR3 bases: TGTGCCAGCAGCTTGGAGTCCTCACACTACGAGCAGTACTTC.

This sequence joins TRBV19 and TRBJ1-2, with 9 bases aligning to TRBD1. With 6 bases clipped from V and 3 bases from J, the junction kept 11 bases outside the gene matches. This CDR3 region has 16 residues. Germline loops: CDR1 LNHDA, CDR2 SQIVND (reference sequence). DNA of the CDR3: TGTGCCAGTAGAGGGACAGGGATATCTTTGGACTATGGCTACACCTTC. Amino acid sequence: CASRGTGISLDYGYTF.

The genes are TRBV15 and TRBJ2-5; 9 nucleotides match TRBD1. The assigned J gene may be wrong: the sequence end matches TRBJ2-7 better. The CDR3 is made up of 13 amino acids. CDR1 and CDR2 from the germline V gene are LNHNV and YYDKDF (reference sequence). The CDR3 region is CATSAGTGYEQYF. CDR3 DNA sequence: TGTGCCACCTCGGCCGGGACAGGGTACGAGCAGTACTTC.

This chain links TRBV5-4 with TRBJ2-1; a possible D gene is TRBD2 (6 bases). The CDR3 is 14 residues long. CDR1 and CDR2 from the germline V gene are SGHNT and YYREEE (reference sequence). The V gene lost 0 bases and the J gene lost 12 bases, with 16 bases spanning the gap. CDR3 protein: CASSLDSYQEGQFF. Written as DNA, the CDR3 is TGTGCCAGCAGCTTGGACTCGTACCAGGAGGGGCAGTTCTTC. Full variable domain (missing parts from reference TRBV5-4 and TRBJ2-1): ETGVTQSPTHLIKTRGQQVTLRCSSQSGHNTVSWYQQALGQGPQFIFQYYREEENGRGNFPPRFSGLQFPNYSSELNVNALELDDSALYLCASSLDSYQEGQFFGPGTRLTVL.

The sample holds one count of this clone. V is TRBV11-2 and J is TRBJ1-1; weak D call: TRBD1 (5 bases). The CDR3 totals 14 residues. Germline CDR1 reads SGHAT; CDR2 reads FQNNGV. V lost 4 bases and J lost 8, with 17 bases in between. CDR3 sequence reads: CASSSAWGEREAFF. DNA for the CDR3: TGTGCCAGCAGCTCCGCTTGGGGGGAGAGGGAAGCTTTCTTT.

This clone was seen just once. The V call is TRBV28, the J call TRBJ2-7; 10 positions agree with TRBD1. Germline CDR1 and CDR2: MDHEN and SYDVKM. V shed 6 bases and J 2 bases; nucleotides not matched to a gene: 13. The CDR3 extends over 17 amino acids. The CDR3 spells CASSPAGTGAPTYEQYF. The CDR3 DNA reads TGTGCCAGCAGCCCCGCCGGGACAGGGGCGCCAACCTACGAGCAGTACTTC.